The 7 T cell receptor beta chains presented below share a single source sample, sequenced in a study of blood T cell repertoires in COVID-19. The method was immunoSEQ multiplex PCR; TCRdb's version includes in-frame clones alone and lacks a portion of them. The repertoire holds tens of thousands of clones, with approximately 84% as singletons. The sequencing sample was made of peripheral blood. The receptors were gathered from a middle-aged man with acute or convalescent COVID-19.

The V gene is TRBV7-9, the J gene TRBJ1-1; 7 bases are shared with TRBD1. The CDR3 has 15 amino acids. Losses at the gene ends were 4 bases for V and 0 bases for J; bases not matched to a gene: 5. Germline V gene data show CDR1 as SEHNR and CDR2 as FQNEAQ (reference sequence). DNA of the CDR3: TGTGCCAGCAGCTCAAACAGGGGTTTGAACACTGAAGCTTTCTTT. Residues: CASSSNRGLNTEAFF.

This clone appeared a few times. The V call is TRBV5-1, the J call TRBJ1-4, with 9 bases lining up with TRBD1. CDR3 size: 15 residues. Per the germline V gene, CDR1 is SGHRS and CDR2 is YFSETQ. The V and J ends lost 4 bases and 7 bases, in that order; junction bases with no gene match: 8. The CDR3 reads CASSDQTGGGEKLFF. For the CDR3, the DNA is TGCGCCAGCAGCGACCAGACAGGGGGAGGTGAAAAACTGTTTTTT.

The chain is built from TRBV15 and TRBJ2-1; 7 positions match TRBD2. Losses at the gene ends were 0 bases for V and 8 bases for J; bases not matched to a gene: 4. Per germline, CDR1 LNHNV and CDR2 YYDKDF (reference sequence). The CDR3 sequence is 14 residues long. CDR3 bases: TGTGCCACCAGCAGAGAAATGGCGGGAGATGAGCAGTTCTTC. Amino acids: CATSREMAGDEQFF.

The CDR3 loop reads CASSIQGGSDTEAFF. The CDR3 DNA reads TGTGCCAGTAGTATCCAAGGGGGAAGTGATACTGAAGCTTTCTTT. The V and J genes are TRBV19 and TRBJ1-1, with D tentatively TRBD1 (6 bases). Trimming took off 3 bases at V and 5 bases at J, with 16 bases between the two ends. This CDR3 is 15 amino acids long. In germline, CDR1 is LNHDA, CDR2 SQIVND (reference sequence).

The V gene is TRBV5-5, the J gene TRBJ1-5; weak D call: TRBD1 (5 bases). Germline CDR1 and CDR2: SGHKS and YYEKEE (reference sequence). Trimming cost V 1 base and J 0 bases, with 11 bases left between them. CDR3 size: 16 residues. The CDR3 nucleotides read TGTGCCAGCAGCTTGTTCCCAGGGAATAGCAATCAGCCCCAGCATTTT. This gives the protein CASSLFPGNSNQPQHF.

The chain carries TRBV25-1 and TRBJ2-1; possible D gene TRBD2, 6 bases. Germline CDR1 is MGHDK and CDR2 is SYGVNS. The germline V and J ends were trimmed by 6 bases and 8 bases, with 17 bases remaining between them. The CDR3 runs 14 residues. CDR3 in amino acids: CASSPVAVGDEQFF. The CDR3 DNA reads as TGTGCCAGCAGCCCCGTAGCGGTCGGAGATGAGCAGTTCTTC.

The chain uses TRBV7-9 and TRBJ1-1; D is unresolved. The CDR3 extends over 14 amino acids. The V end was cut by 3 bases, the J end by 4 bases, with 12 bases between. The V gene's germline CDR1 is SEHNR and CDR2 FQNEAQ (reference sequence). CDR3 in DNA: TGTGCCAGCAGCTTGGGCAGAGAAAGCACTGAAGCTTTCTTT. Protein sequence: CASSLGRESTEAFF.